This section outlines one T cell receptor (beta chain) sequence together with its context. The data originate from a study of control samples from healthy donors and cancer patients. Here immunoSEQ multiplex PCR was the method, and the copy in TCRdb shows in-frame clones only, minus some. The sample yields around 95,000 clones, more than 75% seen once. The CDR3 runs to 18 residues. The trim removed 3 bases at V and 3 bases at J, leaving 10 bases unmatched. Germline V CDR1 and CDR2: SQVTM, ANQGSEA. The receptor's source is a woman aged 50 to 65 in good health. The chain employs TRBV29-1 and TRBJ2-1; 14 nucleotides match TRBD2. The specimen sequenced was blood. The CDR3 DNA is TGCAGCGTTGAGCTGACTAGCGGGGGGGCCTGGAACTACAATGAGCAGTTCTTC. It codes for CSVELTSGGAWNYNEQFF.